The following is a T cell receptor beta chain sequence with its context. Its antigen is still unknown. No clone much larger than this one lies a single base away; base qualities are absent. RNA was extracted using the RNeasy kit, and about 0.45 to 1 ug of the RNA was reverse transcribed with random hexamers. The immunoSEQ multiplex PCR assay, which covers 54 Vbeta and 13 Jbeta segments, was used to amplify TCR beta CDR3 regions. To correct PCR amplification bias, a synthetic template baseline was used for both primer optimization and computational correction. The study's own analysis went as follows. Reads were assigned to V, D and J genes according to IMGT and analyzed in immunoSEQ Analyzer, with only productive sequences retained. Clonality was computed as one minus Shannon entropy normalized by log2 of the number of productive unique sequences. For each patient and control, public and private clones were evaluated among the 100 most prevalent clones. Clones were defined as Susac-specific when absent from the healthy and MS cohorts, from about 1,100 published viral clones and from other ImmuneACCESS disease sequences. TCRdb reworked the public reads: Q25 trimming with fastp, MiXCR clone assembly, productive beta chains retained. For every CDR3 protein sequence, its rows merge into one entry that carries the most common genes and DNA. TCRdb, not the authors, supplied the V and J calls. For this sample the table gives roughly 130,000 distinct CDR3 sequences, of which 90% to 95% were detected only once. The ten most abundant clones make up more than 0.1% of the sample.

From the cysteine through the phenylalanine, the CDR3 covers 12 amino acids. The only DNA kept is the CDR3, 36 bases in frame from the first base. CDR1 and CDR2, per the germline V gene, are ENHRY and SYGVKD. From V the trimming removes 7 bases and from J it removes 8 bases, while the gene matches leave 5 bases of the junction unaccounted for. High-throughput TCR beta sequencing profiled peripheral blood CD8+ and CD4+ T cells from healthy donors, Susac syndrome patients and multiple sclerosis patients. Healthy donors were age- and sex-matched controls. Bulk CD8+ and CD4+ T cells were purified by magnetic negative isolation, whereas CD8+ TEMRA cells were enriched by FACS. Blood was collected in EDTA tubes and processed within 24 hours, with PBMCs isolated through density gradient centrifugation. PBMCs destined for TCR sequencing were cryopreserved in liquid nitrogen and later thawed in a 37 °C water bath. Purity of sorted or isolated CD4+, CD8+ and CD8+ TEMRA cells was at least 90%.

This record belongs to a study of CD8 T cells in Susac syndrome (dated by TCRdb to the late 2010s). Background for the entire study: Whether CD8+ T cell activation and differentiation in Susac syndrome was antigen driven was tested using repertoire sequencing.

Study-level results and caveats: The number of individuals in the TCR sequencing and HLA analysis was acknowledged as relatively small.

The chain was built from TRBV10-3 and TRBJ1-2; 9 middle bases align to TRBD1. The TCR was taken from a human donor in good health. The sample was CD4+ T cells from PBMCs. The bases are TGTGCCATCACCCGGACAGGGGAAGGCTACACCTTC. This encodes CAITRTGEGYTF.